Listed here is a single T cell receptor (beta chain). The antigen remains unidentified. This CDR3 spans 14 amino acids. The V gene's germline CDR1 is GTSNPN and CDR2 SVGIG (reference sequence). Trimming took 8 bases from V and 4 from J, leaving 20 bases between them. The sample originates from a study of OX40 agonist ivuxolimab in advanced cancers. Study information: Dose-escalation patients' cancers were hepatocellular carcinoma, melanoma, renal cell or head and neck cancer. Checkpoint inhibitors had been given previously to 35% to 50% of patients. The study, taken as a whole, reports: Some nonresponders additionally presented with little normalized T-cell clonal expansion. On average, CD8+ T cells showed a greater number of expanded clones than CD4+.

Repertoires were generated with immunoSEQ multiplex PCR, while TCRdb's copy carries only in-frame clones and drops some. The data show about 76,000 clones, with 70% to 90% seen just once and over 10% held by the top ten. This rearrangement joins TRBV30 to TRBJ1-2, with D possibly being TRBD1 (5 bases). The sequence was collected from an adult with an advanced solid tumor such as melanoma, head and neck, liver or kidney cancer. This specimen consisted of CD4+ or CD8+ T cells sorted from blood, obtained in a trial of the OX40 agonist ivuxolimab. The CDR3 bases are TGTGCCGGTTACACCCCAGGGCCATTCTATGGCTACACCTTC. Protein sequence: CAGYTPGPFYGYTF.